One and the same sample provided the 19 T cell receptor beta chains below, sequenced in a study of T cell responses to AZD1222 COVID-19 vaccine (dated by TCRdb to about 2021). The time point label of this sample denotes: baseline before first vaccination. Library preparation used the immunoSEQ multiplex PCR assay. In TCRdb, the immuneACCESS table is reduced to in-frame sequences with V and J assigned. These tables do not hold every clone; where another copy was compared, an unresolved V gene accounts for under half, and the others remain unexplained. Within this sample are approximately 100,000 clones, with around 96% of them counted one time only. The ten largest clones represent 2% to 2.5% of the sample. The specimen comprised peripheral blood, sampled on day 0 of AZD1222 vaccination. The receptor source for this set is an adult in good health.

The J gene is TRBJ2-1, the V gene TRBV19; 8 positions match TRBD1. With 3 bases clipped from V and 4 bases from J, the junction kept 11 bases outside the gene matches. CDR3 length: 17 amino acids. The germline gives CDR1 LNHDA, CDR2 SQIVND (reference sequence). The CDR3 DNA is TGTGCCAGTAGTATTTCGGCAGGGGGCGCCTATTACAATGAGCAGTTCTTC. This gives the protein CASSISAGGAYYNEQFF.

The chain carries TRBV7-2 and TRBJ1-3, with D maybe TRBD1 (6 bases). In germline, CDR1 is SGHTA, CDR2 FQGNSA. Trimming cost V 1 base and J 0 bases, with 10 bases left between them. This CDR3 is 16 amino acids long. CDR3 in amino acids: CASSLGGGLSGNTIYF. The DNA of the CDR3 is TGTGCCAGCAGCTTAGGAGGGGGGCTCTCTGGAAACACCATATATTTT.

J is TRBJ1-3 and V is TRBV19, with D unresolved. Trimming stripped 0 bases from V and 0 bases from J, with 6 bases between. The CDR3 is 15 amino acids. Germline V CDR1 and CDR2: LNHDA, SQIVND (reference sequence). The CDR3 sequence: CASSIDRTSGNTIYF. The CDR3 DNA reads TGTGCCAGTAGTATAGACAGAACCTCTGGAAACACCATATATTTT.

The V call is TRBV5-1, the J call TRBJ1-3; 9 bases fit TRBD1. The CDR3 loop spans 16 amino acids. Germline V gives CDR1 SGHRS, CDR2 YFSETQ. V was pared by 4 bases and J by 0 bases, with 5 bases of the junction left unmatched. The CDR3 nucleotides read TGCGCCAGCAGCCGTGGGGGACAGGGCTCTGGAAACACCATATATTTT. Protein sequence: CASSRGGQGSGNTIYF.

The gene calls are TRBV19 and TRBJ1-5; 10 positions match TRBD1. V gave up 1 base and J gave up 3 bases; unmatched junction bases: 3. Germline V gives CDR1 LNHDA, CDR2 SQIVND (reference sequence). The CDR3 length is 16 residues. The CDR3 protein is CASSIVTGGLNQPQHF. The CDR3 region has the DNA TGTGCCAGTAGTATAGTGACAGGGGGCCTCAATCAGCCCCAGCATTTT.

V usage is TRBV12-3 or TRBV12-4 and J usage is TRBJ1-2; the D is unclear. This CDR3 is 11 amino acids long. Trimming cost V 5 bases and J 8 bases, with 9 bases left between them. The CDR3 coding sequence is TGTGCCAGCAGTATGGGCTACGGCTACACCTTC. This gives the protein CASSMGYGYTF.

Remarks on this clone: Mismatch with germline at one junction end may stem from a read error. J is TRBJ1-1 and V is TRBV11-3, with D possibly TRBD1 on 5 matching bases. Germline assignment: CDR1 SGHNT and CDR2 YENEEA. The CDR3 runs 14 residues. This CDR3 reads CASTLRGDGTEAFF. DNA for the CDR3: TGTGCCAGCACCTTAAGGGGTGACGGCACTGAAGCTTTCTTT. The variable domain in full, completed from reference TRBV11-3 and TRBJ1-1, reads EAGVVQSPRYKIIEKKQPVAFWCNPISGHNTLYWYLQNLGQGPELLIRYENEEAVDDSQLPKDRFSAERLKGVDSTLKIQPAELGDSAVYLCASTLRGDGTEAFFGQGTRLTVV.

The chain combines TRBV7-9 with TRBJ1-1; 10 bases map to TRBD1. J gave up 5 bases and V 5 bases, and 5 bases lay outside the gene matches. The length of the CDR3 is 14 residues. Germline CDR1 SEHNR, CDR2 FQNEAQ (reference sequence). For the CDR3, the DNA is TGTGCCAGCAGCCGGGACAGGGGTTTAACTGAAGCTTTCTTT. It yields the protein CASSRDRGLTEAFF.

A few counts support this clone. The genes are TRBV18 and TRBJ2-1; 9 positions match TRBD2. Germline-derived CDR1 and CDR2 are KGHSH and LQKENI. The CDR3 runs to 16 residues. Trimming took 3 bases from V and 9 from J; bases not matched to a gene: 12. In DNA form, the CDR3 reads TGTGCCAGCTCACCGATGGGACTAGCCGGTCTGTCTGAGCAGTTCTTC. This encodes CASSPMGLAGLSEQFF.

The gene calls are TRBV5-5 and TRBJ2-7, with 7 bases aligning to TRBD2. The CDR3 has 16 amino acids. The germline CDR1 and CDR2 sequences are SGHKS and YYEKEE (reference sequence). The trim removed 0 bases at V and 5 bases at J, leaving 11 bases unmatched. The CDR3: CASSLAFERDIDEQYF. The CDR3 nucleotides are TGTGCCAGCAGCTTGGCATTCGAGCGGGATATTGACGAGCAGTACTTC.

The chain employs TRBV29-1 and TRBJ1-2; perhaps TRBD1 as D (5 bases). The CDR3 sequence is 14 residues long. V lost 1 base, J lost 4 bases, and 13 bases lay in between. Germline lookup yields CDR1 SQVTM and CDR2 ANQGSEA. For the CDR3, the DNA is TGCAGCGTTGAAGGGGGCAGGGCTGGCTATGGCTACACCTTC. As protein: CSVEGGRAGYGYTF.

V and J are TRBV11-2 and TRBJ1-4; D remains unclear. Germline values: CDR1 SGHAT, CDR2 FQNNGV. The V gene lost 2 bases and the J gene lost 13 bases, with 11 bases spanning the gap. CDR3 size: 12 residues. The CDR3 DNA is TGTGCCAGCAGCTTATCCACCTCGAGACTGTTTTTT. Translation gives CASSLSTSRLFF.

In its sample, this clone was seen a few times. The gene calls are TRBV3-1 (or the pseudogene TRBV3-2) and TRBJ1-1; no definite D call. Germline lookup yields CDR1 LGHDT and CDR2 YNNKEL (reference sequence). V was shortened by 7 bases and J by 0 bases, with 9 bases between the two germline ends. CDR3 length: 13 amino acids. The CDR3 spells CASKPTLNTEAFF. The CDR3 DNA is TGTGCCAGCAAACCGACATTGAACACTGAAGCTTTCTTT.

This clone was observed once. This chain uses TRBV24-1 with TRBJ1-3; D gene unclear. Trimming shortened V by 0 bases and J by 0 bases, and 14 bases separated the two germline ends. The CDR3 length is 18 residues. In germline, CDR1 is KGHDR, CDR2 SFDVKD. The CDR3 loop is CATSDLRRSQNSGNTIYF. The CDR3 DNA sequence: TGTGCCACCAGTGATTTGAGGCGCAGTCAAAACTCTGGAAACACCATATATTTT.

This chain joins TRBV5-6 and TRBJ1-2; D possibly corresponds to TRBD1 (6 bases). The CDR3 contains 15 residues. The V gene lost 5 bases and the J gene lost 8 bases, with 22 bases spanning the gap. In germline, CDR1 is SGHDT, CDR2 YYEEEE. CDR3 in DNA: TGTGCCAGCAGTCCTCGAGCAGGGGTAGTCGAGGGCTACACCTTC. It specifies CASSPRAGVVEGYTF. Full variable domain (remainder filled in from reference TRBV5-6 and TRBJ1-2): DAGVTQSPTHLIKTRGQQVTLRCSPKSGHDTVSWYQQALGQGPQFIFQYYEEEERQRGNFPDRFSGHQFPNYSSELNVNALLLGDSALYLCASSPRAGVVEGYTFGSGTRLTVV.

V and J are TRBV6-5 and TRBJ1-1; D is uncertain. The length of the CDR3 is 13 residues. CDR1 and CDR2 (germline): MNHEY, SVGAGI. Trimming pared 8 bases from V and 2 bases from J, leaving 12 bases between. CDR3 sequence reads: CASQVEGNTEAFF. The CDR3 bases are TGTGCCAGCCAGGTCGAAGGAAACACTGAAGCTTTCTTT.

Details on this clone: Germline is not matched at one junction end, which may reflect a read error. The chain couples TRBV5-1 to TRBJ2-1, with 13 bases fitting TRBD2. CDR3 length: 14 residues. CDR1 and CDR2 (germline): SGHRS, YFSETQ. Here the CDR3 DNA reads TGCGCCAGCAGCCTAGCCGGGACTAGCGGGGTTTGTATCTTC. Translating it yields CASSLAGTSGVCIF.

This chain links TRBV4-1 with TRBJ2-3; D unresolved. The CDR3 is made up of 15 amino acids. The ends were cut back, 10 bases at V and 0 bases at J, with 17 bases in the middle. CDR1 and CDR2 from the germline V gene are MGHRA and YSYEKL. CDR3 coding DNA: TGCGCCACCTACCCTCGAACAGTTAGCACAGATACGCAGTATTTT. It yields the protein CATYPRTVSTDTQYF.

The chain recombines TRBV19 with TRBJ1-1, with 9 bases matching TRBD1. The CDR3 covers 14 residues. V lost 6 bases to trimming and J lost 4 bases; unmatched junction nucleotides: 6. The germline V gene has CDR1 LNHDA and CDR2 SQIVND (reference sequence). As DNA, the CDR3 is TGTGCCAGTAGGTCACAGGGGGCGAGCACTGAAGCTTTCTTT. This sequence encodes CASRSQGASTEAFF.